Sequencing of this TCR beta chain was carried out in a study of blood T cell repertoires in COVID-19. Overall study context: The samples span acute and convalescent COVID-19 from the United States, Italy and Spain. In each case, the material was cDNA or gDNA derived from T cells, B-cell-depleted T cells, or PBMCs.

Germline V gene data show CDR1 as KGHSH and CDR2 as LQKENI. The ends were cut back, 6 bases at V and 4 bases at J, with 15 bases in the middle. This CDR3 has 14 amino acids. Authors' data handling: Nucleated cell counts were estimated from reference gene primer amplification. Here immunoSEQ multiplex PCR was the method, and the copy in TCRdb shows in-frame clones only, minus some. That table is the source of V, J and clone size, and D and trimming were worked out from the DNA. Among about 170,000 clones listed, approximately 85% were seen once. Patients of the Seattle cohort, enrolled during active infection, were followed longitudinally.

The TCR originated in an elderly man with COVID-19, enrolled during active disease. The genes are TRBV18 and TRBJ1-2; unclear D gene. Sequenced: peripheral blood. CDR3 protein: CASSDSGGGYGYTF. As DNA, the CDR3 is TGTGCCAGCTCCGATTCCGGCGGAGGCTATGGCTACACCTTC.